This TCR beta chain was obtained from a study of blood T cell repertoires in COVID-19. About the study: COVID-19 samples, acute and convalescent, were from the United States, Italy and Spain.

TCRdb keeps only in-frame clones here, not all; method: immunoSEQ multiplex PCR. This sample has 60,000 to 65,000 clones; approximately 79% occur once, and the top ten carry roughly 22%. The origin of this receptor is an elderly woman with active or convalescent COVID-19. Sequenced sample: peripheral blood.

The CDR3: CASSQSGVVNSPLHF. In nucleotides, the CDR3 is TGTGCCAGCAGCCAATCCGGGGTCGTTAATTCACCCCTCCACTTT. This chain uses TRBV5-5 with TRBJ1-6; D remains ambiguous. CDR3 length: 15 amino acids. Germline-derived CDR1 and CDR2 are SGHKS and YYEKEE (reference sequence). Trimming cost V 4 bases and J 6 bases, with 14 bases left between them.